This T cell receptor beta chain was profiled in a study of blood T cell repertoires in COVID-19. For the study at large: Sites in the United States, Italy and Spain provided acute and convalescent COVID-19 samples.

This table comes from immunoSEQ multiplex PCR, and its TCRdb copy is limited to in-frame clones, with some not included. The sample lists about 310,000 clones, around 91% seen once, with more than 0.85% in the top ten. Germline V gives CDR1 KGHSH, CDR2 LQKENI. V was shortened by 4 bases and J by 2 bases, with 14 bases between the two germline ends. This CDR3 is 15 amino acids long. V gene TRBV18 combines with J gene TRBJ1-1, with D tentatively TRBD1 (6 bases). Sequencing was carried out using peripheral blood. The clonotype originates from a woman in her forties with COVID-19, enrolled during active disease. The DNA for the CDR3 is TGTGCCAGCTCACTAAGTACAGGGCTTAACACTGAAGCTTTCTTT. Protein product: CASSLSTGLNTEAFF.